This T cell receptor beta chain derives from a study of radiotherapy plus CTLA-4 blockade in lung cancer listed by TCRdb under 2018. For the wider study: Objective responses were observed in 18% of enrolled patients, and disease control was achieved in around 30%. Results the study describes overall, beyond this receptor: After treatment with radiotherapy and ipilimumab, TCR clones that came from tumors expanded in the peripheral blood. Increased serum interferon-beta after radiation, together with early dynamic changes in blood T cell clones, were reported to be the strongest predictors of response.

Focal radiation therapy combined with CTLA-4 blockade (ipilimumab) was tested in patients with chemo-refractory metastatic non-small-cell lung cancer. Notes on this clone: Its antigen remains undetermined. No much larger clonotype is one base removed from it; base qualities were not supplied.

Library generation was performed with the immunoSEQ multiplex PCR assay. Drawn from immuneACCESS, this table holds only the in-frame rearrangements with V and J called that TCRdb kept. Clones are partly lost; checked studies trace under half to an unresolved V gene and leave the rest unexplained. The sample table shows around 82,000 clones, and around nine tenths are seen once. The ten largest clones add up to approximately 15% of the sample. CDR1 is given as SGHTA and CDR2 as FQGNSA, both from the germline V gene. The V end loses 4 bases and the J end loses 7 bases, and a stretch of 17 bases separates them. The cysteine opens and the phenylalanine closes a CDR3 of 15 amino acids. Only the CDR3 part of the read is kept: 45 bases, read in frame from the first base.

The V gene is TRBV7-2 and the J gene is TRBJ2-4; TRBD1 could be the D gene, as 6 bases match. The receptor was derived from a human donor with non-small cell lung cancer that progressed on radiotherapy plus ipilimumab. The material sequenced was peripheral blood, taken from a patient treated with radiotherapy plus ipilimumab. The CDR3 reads CASSYTQDSWNIQYF. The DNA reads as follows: TGTGCCAGCAGCTATACTCAGGACAGCTGGAACATTCAGTACTTC.